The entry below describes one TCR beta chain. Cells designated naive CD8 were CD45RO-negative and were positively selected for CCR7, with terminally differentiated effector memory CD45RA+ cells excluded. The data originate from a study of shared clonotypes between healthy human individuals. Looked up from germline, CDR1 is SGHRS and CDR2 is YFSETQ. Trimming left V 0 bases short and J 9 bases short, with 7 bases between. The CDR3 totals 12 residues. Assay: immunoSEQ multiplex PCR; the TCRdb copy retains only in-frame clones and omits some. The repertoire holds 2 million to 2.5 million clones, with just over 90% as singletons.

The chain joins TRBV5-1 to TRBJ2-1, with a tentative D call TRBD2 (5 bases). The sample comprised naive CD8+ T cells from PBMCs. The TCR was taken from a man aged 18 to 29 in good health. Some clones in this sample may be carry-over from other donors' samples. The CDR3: CASSLVGSEQFF. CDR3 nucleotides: TGCGCCAGCAGCTTGGTGGGGAGTGAGCAGTTCTTC.